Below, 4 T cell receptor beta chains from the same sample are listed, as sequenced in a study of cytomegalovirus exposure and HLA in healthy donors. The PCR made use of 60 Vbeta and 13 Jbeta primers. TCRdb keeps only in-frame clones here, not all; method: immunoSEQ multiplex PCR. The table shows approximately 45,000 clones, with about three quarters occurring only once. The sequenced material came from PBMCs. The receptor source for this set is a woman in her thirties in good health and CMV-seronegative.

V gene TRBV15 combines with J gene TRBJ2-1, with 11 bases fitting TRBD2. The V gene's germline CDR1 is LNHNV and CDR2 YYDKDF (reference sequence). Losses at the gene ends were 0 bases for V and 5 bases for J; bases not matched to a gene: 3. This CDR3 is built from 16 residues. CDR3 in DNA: TGTGCCACCAGCAGAGATAGCGGGGGGGGTCACAATGAGCAGTTCTTC. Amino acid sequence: CATSRDSGGGHNEQFF.

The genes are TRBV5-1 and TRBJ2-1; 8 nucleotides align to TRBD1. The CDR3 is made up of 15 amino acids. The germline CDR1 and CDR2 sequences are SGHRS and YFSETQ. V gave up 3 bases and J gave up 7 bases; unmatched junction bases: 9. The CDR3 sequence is CASSSGTGVWNEQFF. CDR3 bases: TGCGCCAGCAGCTCGGGGACAGGAGTGTGGAATGAGCAGTTCTTC.

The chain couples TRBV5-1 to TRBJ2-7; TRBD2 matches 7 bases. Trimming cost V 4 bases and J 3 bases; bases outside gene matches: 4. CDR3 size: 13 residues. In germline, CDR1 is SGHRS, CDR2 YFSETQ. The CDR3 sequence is CASSQAGYYEQYF. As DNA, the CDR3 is TGCGCCAGCAGCCAAGCGGGGTACTACGAGCAGTACTTC.

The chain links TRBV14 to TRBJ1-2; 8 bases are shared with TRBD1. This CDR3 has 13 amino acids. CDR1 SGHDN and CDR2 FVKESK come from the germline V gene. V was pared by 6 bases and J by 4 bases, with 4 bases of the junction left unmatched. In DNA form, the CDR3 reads TGTGCCAGCAGGACAGGGGCAGGCTATGGCTACACCTTC. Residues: CASRTGAGYGYTF.